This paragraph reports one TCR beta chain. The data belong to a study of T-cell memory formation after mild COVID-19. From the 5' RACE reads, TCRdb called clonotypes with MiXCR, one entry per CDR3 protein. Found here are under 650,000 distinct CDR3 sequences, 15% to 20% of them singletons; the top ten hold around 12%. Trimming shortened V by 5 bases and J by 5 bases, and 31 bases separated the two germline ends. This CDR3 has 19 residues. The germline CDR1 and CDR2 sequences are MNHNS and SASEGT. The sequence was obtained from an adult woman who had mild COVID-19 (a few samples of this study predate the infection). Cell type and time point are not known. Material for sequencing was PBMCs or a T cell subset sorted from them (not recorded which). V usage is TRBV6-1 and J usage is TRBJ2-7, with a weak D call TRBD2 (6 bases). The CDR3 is CASSRRDRGTTTGEDEQYF. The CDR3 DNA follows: TGTGCCAGCAGTCGTCGCGACCGAGGTACAACAACCGGGGAGGACGAGCAGTACTTC.